There are many counts of the clone carrying this T cell receptor (beta chain). Its antigen is not identified. TCRdb re-called the multiplex PCR reads through MiXCR, storing one row per CDR3 protein. This table holds some 110,000 distinct CDR3 sequences, roughly 29% found once. The data were taken from a study of breast tumors, draining lymph nodes, adjacent tissues. Notes on the study in general: The data were judged consistent with most tumor T cells coming from lymph node and expanding in tumor. Data only fit, rather than demonstrated, lymph node origin of most tumor T cells. Compared with lymph nodes, tumors were less diverse; compared with nontumor tissue, more. Tumor and nontumor repertoires were significantly more similar in luminal-like than in basal-like breast cancer.

Axillary draining lymph nodes of breast cancer patients supplied the node samples. Sequencing was carried out using axillary lymph node tissue. This TCR came from a female donor with breast cancer. Some clones in this sample may be carry-over from other donors' samples.

This CDR3 reads CASSLGGPADYEQYF. The DNA for the CDR3 is TGTGCCAGCAGCTTGGGGGGCCCAGCGGACTACGAGCAGTACTTC. The V gene is TRBV5-4, the J gene TRBJ2-7, with D perhaps assigned TRBD1 or TRBD2 (5 bases each). Germline CDR1 SGHNT, CDR2 YYREEE (reference sequence). CDR3 length: 15 residues. The germline V and J ends were trimmed by 0 bases and 3 bases, with 13 bases remaining between them.